Listed here is a single TCR beta chain. No cognate antigen has been identified for it. This sample is part of a study of T cells expressing NK-cell markers (TCRdb year 2020). Describing the broader study: Three sorted T-cell subsets (CD3+CD56+NKG2C+, CD3+CD56+NKG2C- and CD3+CD56-NKG2C+) from fewer than 10 donors had their TCR beta-chain repertoires profiled. Among the eight sequenced donors, seven were HCMV-seropositive and one was HCMV-seronegative. The libraries were sequenced on Illumina HiSeq 2000/2500, MiSeq or NextSeq, producing 2 x 150 bp reads. Randomly selected healthy volunteers, three men and five women, were used as the eight sequenced donors. The research as a whole found: In roughly six donors, the dominant CD3+CD56+NKG2C+ clonotypes were among the top 10 CD8+ clonotypes and accounted for about 1.0-7.5% of CD8+ T cells. Those dominant clonotypes were again the most abundant among CD3+CD56-NKG2C+ cells in several donors, at roughly 25-60.1%. Whether the expanded NKG2C-expressing T cell clones were specific for HCMV antigens was left unclear.

A commercial ELISA kit detecting HCMV-specific IgG in serum was used to determine HCMV serostatus. Ficoll density gradient centrifugation was used to isolate peripheral blood mononuclear cells from blood. Data came from an Illumina HiSeq 2000. TCR beta cDNA libraries were made by 5'RACE template switching that added a universal primer site and unique molecular identifiers. Priming for cDNA synthesis came from the TCR beta constant segment, and two successive PCR amplification steps followed. The authors processed their data as follows. MIGEC was used to demultiplex reads and group reads by UMI, and MiTCR was used to assemble and quantify clonotypes. To exclude erroneous sequences, only TCR cDNA sequences supported by at least two reads were retained. The tcR package was used for downstream repertoire analysis, with clonotypes matched between fractions based on CDR3 nucleotide sequence plus V segment. VDJmatch was used to annotate antigen specificity against VDJdb, with one amino acid substitution allowed in CDR3. After reprocessing by TCRdb, each CDR3 protein sequence is one entry, and no DNA is given. These V and J calls derive from TCRdb rather than the authors' analysis. The table kept for this sample lists over 100,000 distinct CDR3 sequences. The ten largest clones take up about 18% of the sample.

The germline V gene (reference sequence) supplies CDR1 SEHNR and CDR2 FQNEAQ. The CDR3, from cysteine to phenylalanine, totals 15 residues. The DNA sequence is not available. The sample was blood T cells: a sorted CD56 or NKG2C T cell subset, CD4+ or CD8+ T cells, or bulk PBMC T cells (not recorded which). The sequence was obtained from a woman between 18 and 75 years old in good health. The chain was built from TRBV7-9 and TRBJ2-1; TCRdb names TRBD2, which stays unverified in the absence of DNA. The CDR3 here reads CASSLDSPYYNEQFF.